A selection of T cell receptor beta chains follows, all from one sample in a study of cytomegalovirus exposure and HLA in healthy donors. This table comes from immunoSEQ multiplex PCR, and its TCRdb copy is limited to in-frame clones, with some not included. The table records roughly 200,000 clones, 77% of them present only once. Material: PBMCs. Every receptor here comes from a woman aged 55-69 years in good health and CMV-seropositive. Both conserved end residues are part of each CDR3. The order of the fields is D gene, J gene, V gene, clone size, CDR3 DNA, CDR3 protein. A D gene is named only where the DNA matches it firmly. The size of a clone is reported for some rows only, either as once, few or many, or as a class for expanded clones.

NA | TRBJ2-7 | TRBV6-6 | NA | TGTGCCAGCAGTTACGAGACAGGTATCTACGAGCAGTACTTC | CASSYETGIYEQYF
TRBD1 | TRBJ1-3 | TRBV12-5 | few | TGTGCTAGTGGTCCCCGGCAGGGGGAACACACCATATATTTT | CASGPRQGEHTIYF
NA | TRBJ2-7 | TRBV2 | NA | TGTGCCAGCAGTACCCAGCGATACTCCTACGAGCAGTACTTC | CASSTQRYSYEQYF
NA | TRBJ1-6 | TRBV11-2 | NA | TGTGCCAGCAGCTTAGTCACAGGGCATTCACCCCTCCACTTT | CASSLVTGHSPLHF
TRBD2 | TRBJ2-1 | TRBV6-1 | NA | TGTGCCAGCAGTGGGACTAGCGTGGACAATGAGCAGTTCTTC | CASSGTSVDNEQFF
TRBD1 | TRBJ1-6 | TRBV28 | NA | TGTGCCAGCAGTCTAGGACAGGGTGGGTCACCCCTCCACTTT | CASSLGQGGSPLHF
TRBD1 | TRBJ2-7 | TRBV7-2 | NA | TGTGCCAGCAGCTCTCAGGGGGCTGCCTACGAGCAGTACTTC | CASSSQGAAYEQYF
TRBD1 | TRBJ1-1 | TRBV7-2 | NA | TGTGCCAGCAACCAACAGGGGCAGGACACTGAAGCTTTCTTT | CASNQQGQDTEAFF
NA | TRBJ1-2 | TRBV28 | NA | TGTGCCAGCAGGCGGATATATGGCTACACCTTC | CASRRIYGYTF
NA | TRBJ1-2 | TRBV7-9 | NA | TGTTCCAGCACCCCCCCGGGGGGCCGCTATGGCTACACCTTC | CSSTPPGGRYGYTF
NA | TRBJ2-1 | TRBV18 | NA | TGTGCCAGCTCACCAGACAGACAGACCTACAATGAGCAGTTCTTC | CASSPDRQTYNEQFF
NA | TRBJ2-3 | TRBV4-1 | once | TGCGCCAGCAGCCAAGGACTGGGGCGGGATACGCAGTATTTT | CASSQGLGRDTQYF
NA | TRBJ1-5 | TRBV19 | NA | TGTGCCAGTAGTTTCATGGGCCAAAATCAGCCCCAGCATTTT | CASSFMGQNQPQHF
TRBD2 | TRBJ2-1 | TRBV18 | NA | TGTGCCAGCTCACCTCTAGCGGGGGGGAGCTACAATGAGCAGTTCTTC | CASSPLAGGSYNEQFF
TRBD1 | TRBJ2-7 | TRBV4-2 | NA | TGTGCCAGCAGCCAAGAGGGGGCGGGGACAGGGGATTACGAGCAGTACTTC | CASSQEGAGTGDYEQYF
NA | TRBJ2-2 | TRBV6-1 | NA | TGTGCCAGCAGTGAAAGCGGTCCCGGGGAGCTGTTTTTT | CASSESGPGELFF
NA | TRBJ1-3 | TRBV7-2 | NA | TGTGCCAGCAGCTTAGGCCCCAGGGGAGCTGGAAACACCATATATTTT | CASSLGPRGAGNTIYF
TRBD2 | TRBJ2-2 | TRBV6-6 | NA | TGTGCCAGCAAATCCCCCAGCGGGAGCGAGATGTTTTTT | CASKSPSGSEMFF
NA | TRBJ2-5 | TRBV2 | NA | TGTGCCAGCAGTGGCCAGTCGGAGACCCAGTACTTC | CASSGQSETQYF
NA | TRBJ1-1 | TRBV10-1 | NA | TGCGCCAGCAGTGGCGGGGGGTTGGACACTGAAGCTTTCTTT | CASSGGGLDTEAFF
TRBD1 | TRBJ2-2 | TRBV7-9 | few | TGTGCCAGCAGCCCGAGCTACAGGGGGCGGAGGAGCACCGGGGAGCTGTTTTTT | CASSPSYRGRRSTGELFF
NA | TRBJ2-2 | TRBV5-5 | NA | TGTGCCAGCAGCTTGTCCCTGAACAGGGTCACCGGGGAGCTGTTTTTT | CASSLSLNRVTGELFF
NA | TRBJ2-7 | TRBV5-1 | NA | TGCGCCAGCAGCTTGGATGCGGTATCCTACGAGCAGTACTTC | CASSLDAVSYEQYF
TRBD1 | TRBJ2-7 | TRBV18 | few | TGTGCCAGCTCACCACCGGGACAGGGCTTATACGAGCAGTACTTC | CASSPPGQGLYEQYF
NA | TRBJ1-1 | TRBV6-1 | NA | TGTGCCAGCAGCGGGGGGGAGGACACTGAAGCTTTCTTT | CASSGGEDTEAFF
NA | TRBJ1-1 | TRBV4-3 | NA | TGCGCCAGCAGCTATCAGGTGAACACTGAAGCTTTCTTT | CASSYQVNTEAFF
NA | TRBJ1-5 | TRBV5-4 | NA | TGTGCCAGCAGCTTGGGAGTCAATAGCAATCAGCCCCAGCATTTT | CASSLGVNSNQPQHF
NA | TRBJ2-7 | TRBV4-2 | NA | TGTGCCAGCAGCCAAGGACAGGGAGGCGAGCAGTACTTC | CASSQGQGGEQYF
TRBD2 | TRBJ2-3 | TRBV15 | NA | TGTGCCACCAGCACCGGACTAGCGGGGAGGGTAGATACGCAGTATTTT | CATSTGLAGRVDTQYF
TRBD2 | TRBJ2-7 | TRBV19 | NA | TGTGCCAGTAGTAACCAGCGGGAGGGGGAGCAGTACTTC | CASSNQREGEQYF
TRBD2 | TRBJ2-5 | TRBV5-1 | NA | TGCGCCAGCAGCATGGGACTAGCGGGAGTAGGGGAGACCCAGTACTTC | CASSMGLAGVGETQYF
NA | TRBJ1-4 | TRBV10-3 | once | TGTGCCATCAGTGATGTTACGTTAAGTAATCCTAGAATTGGTGAAAAACTGTTTTTT | CAISDVTLSNPRIGEKLFF
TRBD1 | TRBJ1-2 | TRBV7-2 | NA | TGTGCCAGCAGCAGCGCCGGGACAGGCTACAACTATGGCTACACCTTC | CASSSAGTGYNYGYTF
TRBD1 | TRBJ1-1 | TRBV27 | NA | TGTGCCAGCAGTTCGCAGGGGGTAACTGAAGCTTTCTTT | CASSSQGVTEAFF
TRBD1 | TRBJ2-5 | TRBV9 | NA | TGTGCCAGCAGCGCCGCGACAGGGTCGAGGGAGACCCAGTACTTC | CASSAATGSRETQYF
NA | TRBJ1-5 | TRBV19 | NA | TGTGCCAGTAGTCGGCACTCAGGTATCCGATATAGCAATCAGCCCCAGCATTTT | CASSRHSGIRYSNQPQHF
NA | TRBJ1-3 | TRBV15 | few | TGTGCCACCAGCAGAGATCTGACAGGTGGAGACACCATATATTTT | CATSRDLTGGDTIYF
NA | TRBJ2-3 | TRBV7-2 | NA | TGTGCCAGCAGCTTAGCGGAGCCCTCTACGCAGTATTTT | CASSLAEPSTQYF
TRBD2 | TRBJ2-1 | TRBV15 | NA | TGTGCCACCAGCAAACCTAGCGGGATAAGCTCCTACAATGAGCAGTTCTTC | CATSKPSGISSYNEQFF
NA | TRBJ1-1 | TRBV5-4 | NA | TGTGCCAGCAGCTTGGCAGGGTCGTGGACTGAAGCTTTCTTT | CASSLAGSWTEAFF
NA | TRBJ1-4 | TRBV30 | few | TGTGCCTGGAGTGGCCCCTCGGGACAAACTAATGAAAAACTGTTTTTT | CAWSGPSGQTNEKLFF
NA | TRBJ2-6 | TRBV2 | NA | TGTGCCAGCAGTGAAGGAGTAGCTGGGGCCAACGTCCTGACTTTC | CASSEGVAGANVLTF
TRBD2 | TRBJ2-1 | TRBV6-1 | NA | TGTGCCAGCAGTCCTAGTAGCGGGAGAAGCAATGAGCAGTTCTTC | CASSPSSGRSNEQFF
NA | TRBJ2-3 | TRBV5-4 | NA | TGTGCCAGCAGCGTCTTCTTAGCGGCTAGCACAGATACGCAGTATTTT | CASSVFLAASTDTQYF
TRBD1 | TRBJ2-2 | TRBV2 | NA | TGTGCCAGCGGGGGGACAGGGGGCCCCGGGGAGCTGTTTTTT | CASGGTGGPGELFF
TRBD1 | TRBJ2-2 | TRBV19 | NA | TGTGCCAGTAAACCGGGACAGGGGCCCGGGGAGCTGTTTTTT | CASKPGQGPGELFF
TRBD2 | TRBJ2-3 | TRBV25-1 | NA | TGTGCCAGCAGACCTAGCGGCCCAGATACGCAGTATTTT | CASRPSGPDTQYF
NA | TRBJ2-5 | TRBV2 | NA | TGTGCCAGCAGTGATCAGGGTGTTCAGGAGACCCAGTACTTC | CASSDQGVQETQYF
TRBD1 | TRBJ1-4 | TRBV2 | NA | TGTGCCAGCAGATTGGGACAGGGGGGGAAAAAACTGTTTTTT | CASRLGQGGKKLFF
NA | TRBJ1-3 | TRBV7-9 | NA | TGTGCCAGCAGCTTCGCGGGGGCCTTAAACACCATATATTTT | CASSFAGALNTIYF
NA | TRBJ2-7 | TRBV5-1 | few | TGCGCCAGCAGCTTGTTGGCTAGCGATGCCTACGAGCAGTACTTC | CASSLLASDAYEQYF
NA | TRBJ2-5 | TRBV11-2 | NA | TGTGCCAGCAGCCCCTCTAGTACCCAAGAGACCCAGTACTTC | CASSPSSTQETQYF
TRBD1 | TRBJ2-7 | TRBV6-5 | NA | TGTGCCAGCAGTCGTGTAGACAGGGGTGGGAACGAGCAGTACTTC | CASSRVDRGGNEQYF
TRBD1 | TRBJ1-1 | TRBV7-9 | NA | TGTGCCAGCAGCCCCCAGGGGGAAAACACTGAAGCTTTCTTT | CASSPQGENTEAFF
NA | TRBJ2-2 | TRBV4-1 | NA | TGCGCCAGCAGCCAAGAGAGGAGTACGAACACCGGGGAGCTGTTTTTT | CASSQERSTNTGELFF
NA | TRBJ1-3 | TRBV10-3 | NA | TGTGGGGGCCTCACTGGAAACACCATATATTTT | CGGLTGNTIYF
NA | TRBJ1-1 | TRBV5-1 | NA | TGCGCCAGCAGCTTGGGTACAGGGCGTTGGGCTGAAGCTTTCTTT | CASSLGTGRWAEAFF
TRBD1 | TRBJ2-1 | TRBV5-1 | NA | TGCGCCAGCAGCTTGTTAAGGGGGCAGGGATTGGATGAGCAGTTCTTC | CASSLLRGQGLDEQFF